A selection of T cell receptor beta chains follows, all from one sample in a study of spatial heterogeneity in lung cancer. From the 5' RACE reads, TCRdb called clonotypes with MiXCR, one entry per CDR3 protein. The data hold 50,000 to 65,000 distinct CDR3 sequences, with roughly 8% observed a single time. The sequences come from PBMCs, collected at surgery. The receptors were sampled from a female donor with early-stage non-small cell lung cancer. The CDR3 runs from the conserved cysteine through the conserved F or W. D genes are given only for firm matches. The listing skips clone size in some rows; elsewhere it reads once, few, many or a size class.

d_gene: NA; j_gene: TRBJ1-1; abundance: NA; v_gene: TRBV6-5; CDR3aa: CASSYSRQRTEAFF; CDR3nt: TGTGCCAGCAGTTACTCGAGACAAAGGACTGAAGCTTTCTTT
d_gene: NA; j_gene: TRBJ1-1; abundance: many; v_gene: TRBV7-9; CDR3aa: CASSFEGTEAFF; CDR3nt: TGTGCCAGCAGCTTTGAAGGGACTGAAGCTTTCTTT
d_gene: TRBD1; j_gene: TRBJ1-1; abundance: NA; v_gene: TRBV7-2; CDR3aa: CASSPQGAGTEAFF; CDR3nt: TGTGCCAGCAGTCCACAGGGGGCAGGGACTGAAGCTTTCTTT
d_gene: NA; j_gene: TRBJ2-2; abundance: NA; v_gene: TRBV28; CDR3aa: CASRRGLVGELFF; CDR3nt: TGTGCCAGCAGGCGGGGTTTGGTCGGGGAGCTGTTTTTT
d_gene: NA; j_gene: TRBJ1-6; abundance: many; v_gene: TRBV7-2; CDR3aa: CASSSLAPGMGVNPPLHF; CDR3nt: TGTGCCAGCAGCTCGTTAGCCCCAGGGATGGGAGTAAACCCACCCCTCCACTTT
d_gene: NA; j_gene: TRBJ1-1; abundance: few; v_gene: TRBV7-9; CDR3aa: CASSLDAAGNTEAFF; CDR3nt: TGTGCCAGCAGCTTAGATGCCGCAGGGAACACTGAAGCTTTCTTT
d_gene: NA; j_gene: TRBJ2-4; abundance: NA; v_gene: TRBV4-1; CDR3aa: CASSQGPARKNIQYF; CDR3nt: TGCGCCAGCAGCCAAGGTCCCGCTAGGAAAAACATTCAGTACTTC
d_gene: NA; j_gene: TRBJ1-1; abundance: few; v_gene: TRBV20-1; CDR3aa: CSAQGPGDTEAFF; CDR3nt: TGCAGTGCCCAGGGACCGGGGGACACTGAAGCTTTCTTT
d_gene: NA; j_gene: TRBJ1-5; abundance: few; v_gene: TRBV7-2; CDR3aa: CASSLDRGAKPQHF; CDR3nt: TGTGCCAGCAGCTTAGACCGGGGAGCCAAGCCCCAGCATTTT
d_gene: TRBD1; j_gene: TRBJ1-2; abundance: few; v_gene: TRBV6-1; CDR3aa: CASPDRGGYGYTF; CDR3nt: TGTGCCAGCCCAGACAGGGGTGGATATGGCTACACCTTC
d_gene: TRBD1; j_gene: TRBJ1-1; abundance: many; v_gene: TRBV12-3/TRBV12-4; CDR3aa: CASSPVGTGGLGTEAFF; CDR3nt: TGTGCCAGCAGCCCAGTGGGGACAGGGGGCTTAGGGACTGAAGCTTTCTTT
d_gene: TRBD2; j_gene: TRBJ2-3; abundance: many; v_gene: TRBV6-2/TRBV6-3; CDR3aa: CASSIRPGGRKPDTQYF; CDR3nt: TGTGCCAGCAGTATCCGCCCGGGGGGGCGAAAACCAGATACGCAGTATTTT
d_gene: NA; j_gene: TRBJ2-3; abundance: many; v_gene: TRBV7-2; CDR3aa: CASSGRTASTDTQYF; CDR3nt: TGTGCCAGCAGCGGGCGGACAGCTAGCACAGATACGCAGTATTTT
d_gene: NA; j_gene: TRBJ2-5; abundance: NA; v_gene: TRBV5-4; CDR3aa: CASSLSAWPPQETQYF; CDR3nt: TGTGCCAGCAGCTTGAGTGCCTGGCCCCCACAAGAGACCCAGTACTTC
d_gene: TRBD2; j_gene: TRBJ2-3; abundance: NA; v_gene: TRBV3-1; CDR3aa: CASSQDSRLAGESDTQYF; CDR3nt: TGTGCCAGCAGCCAAGATAGTAGACTAGCGGGAGAGTCGGATACGCAGTATTTT
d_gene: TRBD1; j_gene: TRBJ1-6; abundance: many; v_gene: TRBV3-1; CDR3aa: CASSLGQGAPNSPLHF; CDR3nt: TGTGCCAGCAGCCTGGGACAGGGGGCCCCGAATTCACCCCTCCACTTT